These 25 T cell receptor beta chains originate from one sample sequenced in a study of PD-L1 blockade in urothelial cancer. The data were produced by immunoSEQ multiplex PCR, yet TCRdb's version contains in-frame clones alone and is incomplete. The sample lists tens of thousands of clones; nearly 85% were seen once. Sequences were derived from PBMCs, sampled around atezolizumab (anti-PD-L1) treatment. These receptors were obtained from a middle-aged man with urothelial cancer.

V usage is TRBV6-1 and J usage is TRBJ1-2; D is unclear. Trimming left V 2 bases short and J 3 bases short, with 7 bases between. Germline CDR1 reads MNHNS; CDR2 reads SASEGT. CDR3 length: 13 residues. The CDR3 sequence: CASSETEYYGYTF. In DNA, the CDR3 is TGTGCCAGCAGTGAAACAGAATACTATGGCTACACCTTC.

The V gene is TRBV9, the J gene TRBJ1-1, with unresolved D. This CDR3 has 15 amino acids. Germline CDR1 and CDR2: SGDLS and YYNGEE. V was pared by 6 bases and J by 0 bases, with 15 bases between. The CDR3 coding sequence is TGTGCCAGCACCAGACTCGACGCCATGAACACTGAAGCTTTCTTT. The encoded protein is CASTRLDAMNTEAFF.

The chain combines TRBV5-1 with TRBJ2-2; 11 bases are shared with TRBD1. Germline-derived CDR1 and CDR2 are SGHRS and YFSETQ. The CDR3 is made up of 16 amino acids. V dropped 3 bases and J dropped 7; count of bases not matched to a gene: 8. CDR3 sequence reads: CASSWTGGPSGGELFF. DNA of the CDR3: TGCGCCAGCAGCTGGACAGGGGGCCCCTCCGGCGGGGAGCTGTTTTTT. The whole variable domain, remainder taken from reference TRBV5-1 and TRBJ2-2, is KAGVTQTPRYLIKTRGQQVTLSCSPISGHRSVSWYQQTPGQGLQFLFEYFSETQRNKGNFPGRFSGRQFSNSRSEMNVSTLELGDSALYLCASSWTGGPSGGELFFGEGSRLTVL.

The chain joins TRBV7-8 to TRBJ2-7; D perhaps matches TRBD2 (5 bases). V was shortened by 1 base and J by 5 bases, with 15 bases between the two germline ends. Germline V gives CDR1 SGHVS, CDR2 FQNEAQ. CDR3 length: 15 amino acids. The CDR3 DNA sequence: TGTGCCAGCAGCTTAGTAGGGAGAGAGCGGAACGAGCAGTACTTC. It specifies CASSLVGRERNEQYF.

This chain links TRBV19 with TRBJ2-1, with D possibly matching TRBD2 (6 bases). The germline gives CDR1 LNHDA, CDR2 SQIVND (reference sequence). The CDR3 has 15 amino acids. Trimming stripped 2 bases from V and 5 bases from J, with 13 bases between. Here the CDR3 reads CASSIISGGHNEQFF. The CDR3 coding sequence is TGTGCCAGTAGTATAATTTCAGGAGGGCACAATGAGCAGTTCTTC.

The chain couples TRBV28 to TRBJ1-3; 10 bases line up with TRBD1. Trimming at V came to 5 bases and at J to 7 bases, leaving 8 bases not matched to a gene. Looked up from germline, CDR1 is MDHEN and CDR2 is SYDVKM. CDR3 length equals 15 residues. The CDR3 coding sequence is TGTGCCAGCAGTCCGGGGACAGGGGCGGCGAACACCATATATTTT. Protein sequence: CASSPGTGAANTIYF.

The chain couples TRBV19 to TRBJ2-7; 7 bases are a match to TRBD2. This CDR3 has 16 residues. In germline, CDR1 is LNHDA, CDR2 SQIVND (reference sequence). V lost 4 bases and J lost 2; bases outside the gene matches: 11. Here the CDR3 reads CASSTPPREPPYEQYF. In nucleotides, the CDR3 is TGTGCCAGTAGTACCCCACCGCGGGAGCCCCCCTACGAGCAGTACTTC.

The chain has TRBV4-1 and TRBJ2-7; D is possibly TRBD2 (6 bases). Germline V gene sequence: CDR1 MGHRA, CDR2 YSYEKL. V lost 0 bases and J 2 bases, leaving 11 bases between the germline ends. The CDR3 runs 15 residues. The CDR3 DNA reads TGCGCCAGCAGCCAAGATGACCGGGAGCCCTACGAGCAGTACTTC. Translation: CASSQDDREPYEQYF.

The rearrangement links TRBV11-1 to TRBJ2-1; the match to TRBD2 covers 7 bases. The length of the CDR3 is 16 residues. J gave up 1 base and V 0 bases, and 3 bases lay outside the gene matches. Germline loops: CDR1 SGHAT, CDR2 FQDESV (reference sequence). The CDR3 sequence is CASSLASGNSYNEQFF. CDR3 nucleotides: TGTGCCAGCAGCTTAGCAAGCGGGAATTCCTACAATGAGCAGTTCTTC.

The J gene is TRBJ2-7, the V gene TRBV19, with TRBD1 identical over 8 bases. Germline V gives CDR1 LNHDA, CDR2 SQIVND (reference sequence). V gave up 4 bases and J gave up 5 bases; unmatched junction bases: 13. This CDR3 is 16 amino acids long. This CDR3 is CASSSLSGDRFHEQYF. The DNA for the CDR3 is TGTGCCAGTAGTAGCCTTTCCGGGGACAGGTTCCACGAGCAGTACTTC.

This chain links TRBV6-6 with TRBJ2-1, with 7 nucleotides matching TRBD2. The germline CDR1 and CDR2 sequences are MNHNY and SVGAGI (reference sequence). J was trimmed by 7 bases and V by 2 bases; bases with no gene match: 5. The CDR3 contains 14 residues. CDR3 sequence (DNA): TGTGCCAGCAGTTACGGCGGGAGTCGGAATGAGCAGTTCTTC. Translation gives CASSYGGSRNEQFF.

The count of this clone is one. The chain links TRBV6-5 to TRBJ2-5, with D perhaps TRBD2 (5 bases). This CDR3 contains 13 residues. Germline CDR1 MNHEY, CDR2 SVGAGI. Trimming cost V 5 bases and J 1 base, with 8 bases left between them. The CDR3 bases are TGTGCCAGCAGTCGGGGAATCCAAGAGACCCAGTACTTC. Its protein is CASSRGIQETQYF.

The chain has TRBV19 and TRBJ1-1, with D perhaps matching TRBD1 (6 bases). CDR1 is LNHDA and CDR2 is SQIVND in the germline V gene (reference sequence). The V end was cut by 9 bases, the J end by 5 bases, with 16 bases between. CDR3 length equals 13 residues. This CDR3 is CASGGLGGTEAFF. The CDR3 DNA reads as TGTGCCAGCGGGGGCCTGGGGGGGACTGAAGCTTTCTTT.

This chain joins TRBV6-5 and TRBJ1-5; D not resolved. The CDR3 consists of 13 residues. The V gene lost 6 bases and the J gene lost 7 bases, with 13 bases spanning the gap. Germline loops: CDR1 MNHEY, CDR2 SVGAGI. The CDR3 sequence is CASSKSNSQPQHF. The CDR3 DNA follows: TGTGCCAGCAGCAAATCTAATAGCCAGCCCCAGCATTTT.

V and J are TRBV7-3 and TRBJ2-2; unclear D gene. CDR3 length: 13 residues. Trimming shortened V by 4 bases and J by 7 bases, and 10 bases separated the two germline ends. Germline assignment: CDR1 SGHTA and CDR2 FQGTGA. The CDR3 reads CASSSATGGELFF. The DNA for the CDR3 is TGTGCCAGCAGCTCGGCGACGGGCGGGGAGCTGTTTTTT.

The chain combines TRBV29-1 with TRBJ2-1, with 10 bases that match TRBD2. This CDR3 comprises 12 residues. Per the germline V gene, CDR1 is SQVTM and CDR2 is ANQGSEA. V gave up 7 bases and J gave up 7 bases; unmatched junction bases: 4. The CDR3 reads CSASGSGNEQFF. The CDR3 DNA reads TGCAGCGCTAGCGGGAGTGGTAATGAGCAGTTCTTC.

This rearrangement joins TRBV9 to TRBJ2-1, with D hard to call. This CDR3 contains 15 residues. The ends were cut back, 4 bases at V and 0 bases at J, with 11 bases in the middle. Germline V gene sequence: CDR1 SGDLS, CDR2 YYNGEE. This CDR3 is CASSIDKPSYNEQFF. As DNA, the CDR3 is TGTGCCAGCAGCATAGACAAACCCTCCTACAATGAGCAGTTCTTC.

The chain employs TRBV28 and TRBJ2-7, with a tentative D call TRBD2 (5 bases). Trimming stripped 6 bases from V and 5 bases from J, with 20 bases between. The CDR3 is 15 residues long. Per the germline V gene, CDR1 is MDHEN and CDR2 is SYDVKM. CDR3 region: CASRESAVSPHEQYF. In DNA form, the CDR3 reads TGTGCCAGCAGAGAATCAGCGGTCAGCCCCCACGAGCAGTACTTC.

The gene calls are TRBV5-1 and TRBJ2-5; perhaps TRBD2 as D (5 bases). Germline assignment: CDR1 SGHRS and CDR2 YFSETQ. V lost 5 bases and J 4 bases, leaving 12 bases between the germline ends. This CDR3 comprises 13 residues. In DNA form, the CDR3 reads TGCGCCAGCAGTCGAGGGTGGGGAGAGACCCAGTACTTC. The encoded protein is CASSRGWGETQYF.

J is TRBJ2-7 and V is TRBV6-5, with a tentative D call TRBD2 (6 bases). The CDR3 extends over 15 amino acids. Germline V gene data show CDR1 as MNHEY and CDR2 as SVGAGI. Trimming pared 2 bases from V and 2 bases from J, leaving 13 bases between. Here the CDR3 reads CASSYGDSGTYEQYF. Here the CDR3 DNA reads TGTGCCAGCAGTTACGGTGATAGCGGAACCTACGAGCAGTACTTC.

V usage is TRBV30 and J usage is TRBJ1-2; a weak D match, TRBD1 (5 bases). The CDR3 has 14 amino acids. Germline V lookup: CDR1 GTSNPN, CDR2 SVGIG (reference sequence). Trimming took off 2 bases at V and 4 bases at J, with 14 bases between the two ends. The DNA for the CDR3 is TGTGCCTGGAGTATCCCCGGAGGGGTCTATGGCTACACCTTC. This codes for CAWSIPGGVYGYTF.

V gene TRBV6-1 combines with J gene TRBJ1-2, with a possible D match to TRBD1 (6 bases). The CDR3 has 14 amino acids. V lost 3 bases, J lost 4 bases, and 12 bases lay in between. Germline V CDR1 and CDR2: MNHNS, SASEGT. The CDR3 region is CASSEDSPPYGYTF. In DNA, the CDR3 is TGTGCCAGCAGTGAGGACAGTCCCCCCTATGGCTACACCTTC.

This clone was counted between two and nine times. This rearrangement joins TRBV4-1 to TRBJ1-1; D remains unclear. V lost 4 bases and J lost 0, with 12 bases in between. This CDR3 is 15 amino acids long. Germline CDR1 reads MGHRA; CDR2 reads YSYEKL. As DNA, the CDR3 is TGCGCCAGCAGCCCAACCCGAGGGATGAACACTGAAGCTTTCTTT. It yields the protein CASSPTRGMNTEAFF.

V and J are TRBV2 and TRBJ1-4; TRBD1 is a possible D gene (5 bases). Germline CDR1 is SNHLY and CDR2 is FYNNEI. V gave up 11 bases and J gave up 5 bases, with 18 bases separating them. This CDR3 is 14 amino acids long. The CDR3 is CAVTYRGLNEKLFF. The CDR3 coding sequence is TGTGCCGTCACCTACCGGGGGTTGAATGAAAAACTGTTTTTT.

This chain uses TRBV19 with TRBJ2-3; no definite D call. The CDR3 has 13 residues. Trimming took off 4 bases at V and 0 bases at J, with 5 bases between the two ends. Germline V lookup: CDR1 LNHDA, CDR2 SQIVND (reference sequence). Written as DNA, the CDR3 is TGTGCCAGTAGTACTCAGAGCACAGATACGCAGTATTTT. The encoded protein is CASSTQSTDTQYF.